The 31 T cell receptor beta chains given below trace back to one sample, sequenced in a study of cytomegalovirus exposure and HLA in healthy donors. 13 Jbeta primers and 60 Vbeta primers were used for the PCR. TCRdb's table, derived via immunoSEQ multiplex PCR, lists solely in-frame clones and lacks some. The sample includes roughly 180,000 clones, roughly 83% of them seen just once. The sequenced sample was PBMCs. These receptors all come from a man aged 25-45 years in good health and CMV-seronegative.

The J gene is TRBJ2-3, the V gene TRBV14; TRBD2 aligns across 9 bases. V was clipped by 4 bases and J by 6 bases; unmatched bases: 35. CDR1 and CDR2 (germline): SGHDN, FVKESK. The CDR3 runs to 24 residues. CDR3 sequence (DNA): TGTGCCAGCAGCCTCCTCCACTTTGACGGGGACGGCGGCGGGGGGGCCGGTTTAAGGGATACGCAGTATTTT. Amino acids: CASSLLHFDGDGGGGAGLRDTQYF.

The chain combines TRBV5-8 with TRBJ2-7, with 8 bases fitting TRBD2. V dropped 4 bases and J dropped 4; count of bases not matched to a gene: 16. This CDR3 contains 17 residues. The germline V gene encodes CDR1 SGHTS and CDR2 YDEGEE. The chain's CDR3 is CASSGRPGLVIGYEQYF. CDR3 sequence (DNA): TGTGCCAGCAGCGGCAGACCGGGACTAGTAATTGGGTACGAGCAGTACTTC.

CDR3: CASSQEWGYFTDTQYF. The CDR3 coding sequence is TGCGCCAGCAGCCAAGAATGGGGCTACTTCACAGATACGCAGTATTTT. The chain carries TRBV4-3 and TRBJ2-3; TRBD1 is a possible D gene (5 bases). The CDR3 consists of 16 residues. The ends were cut back, 0 bases at V and 2 bases at J, with 12 bases in the middle. Germline V gene lookup returns CDR1 LGHNA and CDR2 YSLEER.

This rearrangement joins TRBV6-1 to TRBJ2-7; 7 bases line up with TRBD1. With V trimmed by 5 bases and J by 2 bases, 3 bases remained unmatched. CDR1 is MNHNS and CDR2 is SASEGT in the germline V gene. The CDR3 is made up of 13 amino acids. The CDR3 sequence: CASSWDSPYEQYF. The CDR3 region has the DNA TGTGCCAGCAGTTGGGACAGCCCCTACGAGCAGTACTTC.

This chain uses TRBV5-8 with TRBJ1-5; 9 bases agree with TRBD1. Germline V lookup: CDR1 SGHTS, CDR2 YDEGEE. J gave up 5 bases and V 4 bases, and 10 bases lay outside the gene matches. The CDR3 extends over 16 amino acids. DNA of the CDR3: TGTGCCAGCAGCGTACCCGGACAGGGGCGCGATCAGCCCCAGCATTTT. It translates to CASSVPGQGRDQPQHF.

The rearrangement links TRBV5-1 to TRBJ2-5, with D possibly TRBD2 on 5 matching bases. The J call may be faulty, since TRBJ2-7 better matches the DNA end. Germline CDR1 and CDR2: SGHRS and YFSETQ. The CDR3 has 14 residues. CDR3 DNA sequence: TGCGCCAGCAGCTTGGCCGGGGATTCCTACGAGCAGTACTTC. Residues: CASSLAGDSYEQYF.

CDR3 nucleotide sequence: TGTGCCAGCAGCTTGGTATGGCAGGGCTGGAGTGGCTACACCTTC. This codes for CASSLVWQGWSGYTF. This chain connects TRBV5-4 to TRBJ1-2, with D possibly being TRBD1 (5 bases). CDR3 length: 15 amino acids. Germline CDR1 and CDR2: SGHNT and YYREEE (reference sequence). Trimming removed 0 bases from V and 7 bases from J, with 16 bases in between.

The rearrangement joins TRBV10-2 to TRBJ1-2, with D possibly TRBD1 on 5 matching bases. Germline V gene data show CDR1 as WSHSY and CDR2 as SAAADI. The CDR3 sequence is 12 residues long. V lost 10 bases and J lost 6, with 15 bases in between. The CDR3, as DNA: TGCGCCACCCTCCCGACAGTGGATGGCTACACCTTC. Its protein product is CATLPTVDGYTF.

The gene calls are TRBV7-2 and TRBJ2-5; 9 bases fit TRBD2. The V gene's germline CDR1 is SGHTA and CDR2 FQGNSA. This CDR3 is built from 17 residues. J lost 2 bases, V lost 5 bases, and 12 bases had no gene match. The CDR3 bases are TGTGCCAGCAGCCCTCGGAGAGGGGCGGGAGGGCAAGAGACCCAGTACTTC. Its protein is CASSPRRGAGGQETQYF.

The chain uses TRBV21-1 and TRBJ1-5; TRBD1, the table's D call, lacks a check against the DNA. TRBV21-1 is classified as a pseudogene. The CDR3 is 18 residues long. For the CDR3, the DNA is TGTGCCAGCAGCCATAGGACAGGGTCCACTTGGCGCAATCAGCCCCAGCATTTT. Its translation: CASSHRTGSTWRNQPQHF.

This clone appeared a few times. The rearrangement links TRBV2 to TRBJ1-5, with a tentative D call TRBD1 (6 bases). Trimming took 8 bases from V and 4 from J, leaving 18 bases between them. In germline, CDR1 is SNHLY, CDR2 FYNNEI. CDR3 length: 15 amino acids. The chain's CDR3 is CASSADSFENQPQHF. The CDR3 DNA is TGTGCCAGCTCTGCGGACAGCTTCGAGAATCAGCCCCAGCATTTT.

V is TRBV9 and J is TRBJ2-5; 7 positions agree with TRBD2. The CDR3 sequence is 15 residues long. The J segment lost 4 bases and the V segment lost 1 base, leaving 7 bases of the junction unmatched. Per germline, CDR1 SGDLS and CDR2 YYNGEE. CDR3 in DNA: TGTGCCAGCAGCGTAAGGGACTACACTCGAGAGACCCAGTACTTC. This gives the protein CASSVRDYTRETQYF.

This clone appeared once. The identical CDR3 is also encoded by other nucleotide sequences in the sample. The CDR3, as DNA: TGCGCCAGCAGCCTGGGACTAGCGGGGGGGAATGAGCAGTTCTTC. Its protein product is CASSLGLAGGNEQFF. The rearrangement links TRBV5-1 to TRBJ2-1, with 16 bases matching TRBD2. V was pared by 4 bases and J by 7 bases, with 2 bases of the junction left unmatched. CDR1 is SGHRS and CDR2 is YFSETQ in the germline V gene. CDR3 size: 15 residues.

This clone showed up just once. This chain links TRBV4-1 with TRBJ1-3; D might be TRBD1 (5 bases). The length of the CDR3 is 17 residues. Trimming shortened V by 1 base and J by 0 bases, and 13 bases separated the two germline ends. CDR1 and CDR2 from the germline V gene are MGHRA and YSYEKL. The CDR3 DNA follows: TGCGCCAGCAGCCAAGCTCGCGAGGACATCTCTGGAAACACCATATATTTT. Translated: CASSQAREDISGNTIYF.

The sample holds many counts of this clone. The chain carries TRBV7-2 and TRBJ2-1; no definite D call. Germline CDR1 is SGHTA and CDR2 is FQGNSA. Trimming cost V 4 bases and J 0 bases, with 4 bases left between them. CDR3 length: 13 amino acids. In DNA, the CDR3 is TGTGCCAGCAGCTCCAACTCCTACAATGAGCAGTTCTTC. This sequence encodes CASSSNSYNEQFF. The variable domain in full, completed from reference TRBV7-2 and TRBJ2-1, reads GAGVSQSPSNKVTEKGKDVELRCDPISGHTALYWYRQSLGQGLEFLIYFQGNSAPDKSGLPSDRFSAERTGGSVSTLTIQRTQQEDSAVYLCASSSNSYNEQFFGPGTRLTVL.

The chain couples TRBV27 to TRBJ2-7; 7 bases align to TRBD1. From germline, CDR1 is MNHEY and CDR2 SMNVEV (reference sequence). Trimming removed 6 bases from V and 3 bases from J; junction bases left unmatched: 5. This CDR3 is 13 amino acids long. The CDR3 DNA reads as TGTGCCAGCAGGGACAGGATCGACTACGAGCAGTACTTC. Protein: CASRDRIDYEQYF.

The CDR3 DNA sequence: TGCGCCAGCAGCTGGGACGGGACAGGGGGCCCGTCGGAACTGTTTTTT. Translated: CASSWDGTGGPSELFF. This chain links TRBV5-1 with TRBJ1-4, with 12 bases fitting TRBD1. Trimming took 3 bases from V and 12 from J; bases not matched to a gene: 12. This CDR3 is built from 16 residues. CDR1 is SGHRS, CDR2 YFSETQ, per germline.

Regarding this clone: Other nucleotide sequences in the sample specify the same CDR3. The chain employs TRBV6-5 and TRBJ2-1, with TRBD2 matching 10 bases. The trim removed 7 bases at V and 5 bases at J, leaving 8 bases unmatched. Germline assignment: CDR1 MNHEY and CDR2 SVGAGI. CDR3 length equals 15 residues. The CDR3 DNA follows: TGTGCCAGCATGGCTAGCGGGAGTAATAACAATGAGCAGTTCTTC. This translates into CASMASGSNNNEQFF.

The rearrangement joins TRBV5-1 to TRBJ2-6; the match to TRBD1 covers 10 bases. J was trimmed by 0 bases and V by 4 bases; bases with no gene match: 13. Germline assignment: CDR1 SGHRS and CDR2 YFSETQ. This CDR3 region has 20 residues. CDR3 bases: TGCGCCAGCAGCCGGACCGGGACAGGGGAGAGGGGCTCTGGGGCCAACGTCCTGACTTTC. It specifies CASSRTGTGERGSGANVLTF.

The chain is built from TRBV2 and TRBJ2-1, with D perhaps TRBD2 (6 bases). CDR3 length: 13 amino acids. With 5 bases removed from V and 7 bases from J, the gap between germline ends came to 12 bases. CDR1 is SNHLY and CDR2 is FYNNEI in the germline V gene. CDR3 loop: CASSMRGGNEQFF. In DNA form, the CDR3 reads TGTGCCAGCAGTATGCGGGGAGGTAATGAGCAGTTCTTC.

The genes are TRBV11-3 and TRBJ2-2; 12 nucleotides match TRBD2. Germline V gene lookup returns CDR1 SGHNT and CDR2 YENEEA. V gave up 0 bases and J gave up 4 bases; unmatched junction bases: 6. CDR3 length: 18 residues. The CDR3 reads CASSLDLGLAGRTGELFF. The CDR3 bases are TGTGCCAGCAGCTTAGATCTCGGACTAGCGGGACGCACCGGGGAGCTGTTTTTT.

This clone was counted a single time. This rearrangement joins TRBV7-6 to TRBJ2-5; 11 nucleotides align to TRBD2. Trimming took 5 bases from V and 2 from J; bases not matched to a gene: 10. Germline V lookup: CDR1 SGHVS, CDR2 FNYEAQ. CDR3 length equals 17 residues. The CDR3 here is CASSPQATSGAQETQYF. CDR3 coding DNA: TGTGCCAGCAGCCCCCAGGCGACTAGCGGGGCTCAAGAGACCCAGTACTTC. The whole variable domain, remainder taken from reference TRBV7-6 and TRBJ2-5, is GAGVSQSPRYKVTKRGQDVALRCDPISGHVSLYWYRQALGQGPEFLTYFNYEAQQDKSGLPNDRFSAERPEGSISTLTIQRTEQRDSAMYRCASSPQATSGAQETQYFGPGTRLLVL.

The chain recombines TRBV25-1 with TRBJ2-3, with 7 nucleotides matching TRBD2. CDR3 length: 15 residues. In germline, CDR1 is MGHDK, CDR2 SYGVNS. V lost 5 bases, J lost 6 bases, and 11 bases stayed unmatched. CDR3 sequence reads: CASSPLGREIDTQYF. The CDR3 DNA reads as TGTGCCAGCAGTCCCCTGGGGCGGGAGATTGATACGCAGTATTTT.

The CDR3 sequence: CASSFQWATAGVNNEQFF. As DNA, the CDR3 is TGCGCCAGCAGCTTCCAATGGGCAACAGCGGGGGTGAACAATGAGCAGTTCTTC. The J gene is TRBJ2-1, the V gene TRBV5-1; 8 bases align to TRBD2. V shed 2 bases and J 5 bases; nucleotides not matched to a gene: 15. Germline V CDR1 and CDR2: SGHRS, YFSETQ. The CDR3 contains 18 residues. The full variable domain, its missing parts supplied by reference TRBV5-1 and TRBJ2-1, is KAGVTQTPRYLIKTRGQQVTLSCSPISGHRSVSWYQQTPGQGLQFLFEYFSETQRNKGNFPGRFSGRQFSNSRSEMNVSTLELGDSALYLCASSFQWATAGVNNEQFFGPGTRLTVL.

The chain combines TRBV30 with TRBJ1-3; 7 bases agree with TRBD1. V lost 4 bases and J lost 0; bases outside the gene matches: 12. There are 17 residues in the CDR3. CDR1 GTSNPN and CDR2 SVGIG come from the germline V gene (reference sequence). The CDR3 DNA is TGTGCCTGGACCCCCCGGCAGGGGGTTTACTCTGGAAACACCATATATTTT. Its translation is CAWTPRQGVYSGNTIYF.

As to this clone: The CDR3 carries no conserved terminal phenylalanine or tryptophan, so it likely arises from a read error. The chain employs TRBV10-3 and TRBJ1-4; 9 positions match TRBD1. Unmatched junction bases numbered 4, after V lost 4 bases and J lost 4 bases. The CDR3 loop spans 15 amino acids. CDR1 and CDR2 (germline): ENHRY, SYGVKD. CDR3 sequence (DNA): TGTGCCATCAGTGGGGGACAGGGAAGTAATGAAAAACTGTTTTCT. It codes for CAISGGQGSNEKLFS.

DNA for the CDR3: TGTGCCAGTGGCGACAGGGTCCAGGAGACCCAGTACTTC. The encoded protein is CASGDRVQETQYF. The chain employs TRBV19 and TRBJ2-5; 7 bases line up with TRBD1. J was trimmed by 5 bases and V by 8 bases; bases with no gene match: 8. The CDR3 runs to 13 residues. Germline V gives CDR1 LNHDA, CDR2 SQIVND (reference sequence).

The chain combines TRBV11-3 with TRBJ2-1, with D perhaps matching TRBD2 (5 bases). V lost 1 base and J 0 bases, leaving 13 bases between the germline ends. The CDR3 has 17 amino acids. Germline lookup yields CDR1 SGHNT and CDR2 YENEEA. CDR3 bases: TGTGCCAGCAGCTTAGGGTTAGGACTTAGCTCCTACAATGAGCAGTTCTTC. Residues: CASSLGLGLSSYNEQFF.

The DNA for the CDR3 is TGCGCCAGCAGCGCCCGGGACTCCAACTATGGCTACACCTTC. Translated: CASSARDSNYGYTF. The chain recombines TRBV5-1 with TRBJ1-2; D is possibly TRBD1 (5 bases). Deletions cut 4 bases from V and 2 bases from J, with 12 bases between. CDR3 length equals 14 residues. Germline CDR1 reads SGHRS; CDR2 reads YFSETQ. The whole variable domain, remainder taken from reference TRBV5-1 and TRBJ1-2, is KAGVTQTPRYLIKTRGQQVTLSCSPISGHRSVSWYQQTPGQGLQFLFEYFSETQRNKGNFPGRFSGRQFSNSRSEMNVSTLELGDSALYLCASSARDSNYGYTFGSGTRLTVV.

The V call is TRBV2, the J call TRBJ1-6, with a weak D call TRBD1 (6 bases). The CDR3 sequence is 14 residues long. Germline CDR1 reads SNHLY; CDR2 reads FYNNEI. Trimming shortened V by 3 bases and J by 9 bases, and 12 bases separated the two germline ends. As DNA, the CDR3 is TGTGCCAGCAGTGAGGCAGGGGATCGTTCACCCCTCCACTTT. Translation gives CASSEAGDRSPLHF.

This chain joins TRBV19 and TRBJ1-2; D may be TRBD1 (6 bases). CDR3 length equals 13 residues. Deletions cut 10 bases from V and 4 bases from J, with 16 bases between. CDR1 is LNHDA, CDR2 SQIVND, per germline (reference sequence). The CDR3 here is CATRTGGGYGYTF. The CDR3 DNA reads as TGTGCCACTAGGACGGGGGGCGGCTATGGCTACACCTTC.